These 8 T cell receptor beta chains originate from one sample sequenced in a study of liver allograft versus peripheral blood T cells (dated by TCRdb to the early 2020s). In the study overall: T cell receptor repertoires present within transplanted livers were compared with repertoires in the peripheral blood of liver transplant recipients.

Instrument on record: Illumina MiSeq. Clones were called with MiXCR by TCRdb after fastp trimmed the public reads at Q25, and only in-frame beta chains were retained. Rows merge per CDR3 protein into single entries with the most common DNA and genes. The sample has around 12,000 distinct CDR3 sequences on record, around 18% of them singletons. The biggest ten clones account for roughly 13% of the sample. The receptor set was obtained from a human patient who had a liver transplant. Following a transplant, a fraction of the T cells may be traceable to the graft donor.

The table lists this clonotype with many counts. The J gene is TRBJ2-4, the V gene TRBV6-1; D uncertain. Germline CDR1 is MNHNS and CDR2 is SASEGT. This CDR3 is built from 13 residues. Trimming shortened V by 2 bases and J by 4 bases, and 6 bases separated the two germline ends. CDR3 sequence (DNA): TGTGCCAGCAGTGAAAACTGGAAAAACATTCAGTACTTC. It translates to CASSENWKNIQYF.

This clonotype was seen ten or more times. This chain uses TRBV19 with TRBJ2-5, with no clear D. Trimming stripped 3 bases from V and 5 bases from J, with 13 bases between. Germline loops: CDR1 LNHDA, CDR2 SQIVND (reference sequence). The CDR3 covers 14 residues. In nucleotides, the CDR3 is TGTGCCAGTAGTATCAGTGGCAGCCGGGAGACCCAGTACTTC. This translates into CASSISGSRETQYF.

This clonotype was seen many times. The chain carries TRBV19 and TRBJ1-6; TRBD1 matches at 7 bases. J gave up 5 bases and V 5 bases, and 9 bases lay outside the gene matches. The CDR3 runs 16 residues. From germline, CDR1 is LNHDA and CDR2 SQIVND (reference sequence). The DNA for the CDR3 is TGTGCCAGTAGTGCTATCGGACAGGCGGATAATTCACCCCTCCACTTT. Translating it yields CASSAIGQADNSPLHF.

The chain joins TRBV28 to TRBJ2-3; D ambiguous. This CDR3 has 12 residues. V dropped 5 bases and J dropped 5 bases, with 8 bases sitting between them. The germline V gene has CDR1 MDHEN and CDR2 SYDVKM. In DNA, the CDR3 is TGTGCCAGCAGTGCACATATAGATACGCAGTATTTT. This sequence encodes CASSAHIDTQYF.

The chain links TRBV5-5 to TRBJ1-2, with a tentative D call TRBD1 (6 bases). V was trimmed by 4 bases and J by 7 bases, leaving 26 bases between them. The CDR3 is 17 amino acids. Germline CDR1 reads SGHKS; CDR2 reads YYEKEE (reference sequence). This CDR3 reads CASSPFNREGRMSGYTF. The CDR3 DNA reads as TGTGCCAGCAGCCCCTTTAACAGGGAGGGGCGGATGAGTGGCTACACCTTC.

This clonotype was observed a handful of times. V and J are TRBV28 and TRBJ1-2; TRBD1 is a possible D gene (5 bases). This CDR3 contains 15 residues. CDR1 is MDHEN, CDR2 SYDVKM, per germline. V shed 10 bases and J shed 4 bases, with 22 bases lying between them. The CDR3 sequence is CAIKPSGREGYGYTF. CDR3 coding DNA: TGTGCCATTAAGCCCTCGGGGCGCGAGGGCTATGGCTACACCTTC.

In this sample, this clonotype turned up many times. The V gene is TRBV28, the J gene TRBJ1-1, with 10 bases that match TRBD1. V lost 4 bases and J lost 4; bases outside the gene matches: 9. This CDR3 has 16 residues. The V gene's germline CDR1 is MDHEN and CDR2 SYDVKM. Written as DNA, the CDR3 is TGTGCCAGCAGTTCTCCGGGACAGGGGCGGGGCACTGAAGCTTTCTTT. Encoded protein: CASSSPGQGRGTEAFF.

This clonotype appeared many times. This rearrangement joins TRBV10-3 to TRBJ2-1; 7 nucleotides align to TRBD1. This CDR3 spans 11 amino acids. V shed 6 bases, J shed 8 bases, and the junction held 1 base outside the gene matches. CDR1 and CDR2 (germline): ENHRY, SYGVKD. For the CDR3, the DNA is TGTGCCATCAGCGACAGGGATGAGCAGTTCTTC. This encodes CAISDRDEQFF.